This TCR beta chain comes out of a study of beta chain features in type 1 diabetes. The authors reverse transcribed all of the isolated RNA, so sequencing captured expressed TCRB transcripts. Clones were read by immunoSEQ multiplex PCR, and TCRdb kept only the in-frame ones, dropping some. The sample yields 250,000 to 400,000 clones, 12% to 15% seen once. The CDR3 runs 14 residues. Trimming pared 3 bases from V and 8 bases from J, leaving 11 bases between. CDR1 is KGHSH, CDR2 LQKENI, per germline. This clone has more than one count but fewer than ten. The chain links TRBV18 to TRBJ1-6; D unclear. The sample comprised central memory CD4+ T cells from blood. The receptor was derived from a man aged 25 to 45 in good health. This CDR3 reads CASSPGIVYSPLHF. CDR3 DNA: TGTGCCAGCTCACCCGGAATAGTTTATTCACCCCTCCACTTT.